These 23 T cell receptor beta chains share one sample of origin, sequenced in a study of naive and memory T cell subsets. Both TRBC1 and TRBC2 were covered by a beta constant-region primer of two equimolar oligonucleotides. TCRdb redid the calling of the UMI-ligation and nested PCR reads with MiXCR, one entry per CDR3 protein. Of 130,000 to 150,000 distinct CDR3 sequences in the sample, about 17% were seen once. The sample was naive CD4+ T cells from blood. The source of these receptors is a human donor in good health.

This clonotype was seen a handful of times. The rearrangement links TRBV12-3 or TRBV12-4 to TRBJ2-2, with unresolved D. Trimming left V 3 bases short and J 0 bases short, with 11 bases between. The CDR3 has 16 residues. For the CDR3, the DNA is TGTGCCAGCAGTTTTAAGGCAGCTTCGAACACCGGGGAGCTGTTTTTT. Its protein product is CASSFKAASNTGELFF.

The V and J genes are TRBV2 and TRBJ2-1; D possibly corresponds to TRBD2 (6 bases). The CDR3 spans 13 residues. The V gene's germline CDR1 is SNHLY and CDR2 FYNNEI. V was shortened by 4 bases and J by 2 bases, with 6 bases between the two germline ends. CDR3 region: CASSASAYNEQFF. In DNA, the CDR3 is TGTGCCAGCAGTGCTAGCGCCTACAATGAGCAGTTCTTC.

Only a few counts were recorded for this clonotype. The CDR3 loop is CASSLRGGEIDEQYF. Here the CDR3 DNA reads TGTGCCAGCAGTTTACGCGGGGGGGAGATAGACGAGCAGTACTTC. The chain links TRBV28 to TRBJ2-7; 9 nucleotides align to TRBD2. J lost 5 bases, V lost 2 bases, and 7 bases had no gene match. The CDR3 is 15 amino acids. Germline lookup yields CDR1 MDHEN and CDR2 SYDVKM.

The gene calls are TRBV13 and TRBJ2-5; the match to TRBD2 covers 13 bases. CDR1 and CDR2 (germline): PRHDT, FYEKMQ (reference sequence). The J segment lost 2 bases and the V segment lost 5 bases, leaving 8 bases of the junction unmatched. The CDR3 is made up of 17 amino acids. CDR3 in DNA: TGTGCCAGCAGCCCTGGGGGACTAGCGGGGAGACAAGAGACCCAGTACTTC. Translated, it gives CASSPGGLAGRQETQYF.

The V and J genes are TRBV20-1 and TRBJ2-7; 7 bases line up with TRBD2. The germline V gene has CDR1 DFQATT and CDR2 SNEGSKA (reference sequence). The CDR3 contains 15 residues. Unmatched junction bases numbered 9, after V lost 3 bases and J lost 1 base. CDR3 sequence reads: CSARGRGRSSYEQYF. CDR3 DNA: TGCAGTGCTAGGGGGAGGGGCAGGAGTTCCTACGAGCAGTACTTC.

This clonotype was observed a few times. The gene calls are TRBV5-1 and TRBJ1-2, with a weak D call TRBD1 (6 bases). The V end was cut by 2 bases, the J end by 8 bases, with 13 bases between. CDR3 size: 13 residues. The germline V gene has CDR1 SGHRS and CDR2 YFSETQ. CDR3 nucleotide sequence: TGCGCCAGCAGCTTAGGACAGATGGACGGCTACACCTTC. The encoded protein is CASSLGQMDGYTF.

Here the CDR3 reads CASSQEGLADTMRQFF. The CDR3 nucleotides are TGTGCCAGCAGCCAAGAAGGGCTAGCGGATACAATGAGGCAGTTCTTC. V usage is TRBV3-1 and J usage is TRBJ2-1; 7 bases are shared with TRBD2. The CDR3 runs 16 residues. Germline lookup yields CDR1 LGHDT and CDR2 YNNKEL (reference sequence). J gave up 12 bases and V 0 bases, and 14 bases lay outside the gene matches.

This sequence joins TRBV7-3 and TRBJ2-3; 8 nucleotides line up with TRBD2. V shed 0 bases, J shed 5 bases, and the junction held 7 bases outside the gene matches. Germline V gene lookup returns CDR1 SGHTA and CDR2 FQGTGA. This CDR3 has 16 amino acids. The CDR3 region has the DNA TGTGCCAGCAGCTTAACGTCAGCGGGAGCTATAGATACGCAGTATTTT. Translating it yields CASSLTSAGAIDTQYF.

V usage is TRBV5-6 and J usage is TRBJ2-4; perhaps TRBD2 as D (6 bases). The germline V and J ends were trimmed by 1 base and 0 bases, with 8 bases remaining between them. In germline, CDR1 is SGHDT, CDR2 YYEEEE. The CDR3 extends over 15 amino acids. As DNA, the CDR3 is TGTGCCAGCAGCTTGTCAGCGGGAGCCAAAAACATTCAGTACTTC. Encoded protein: CASSLSAGAKNIQYF. The whole variable domain, filled in from reference TRBV5-6 and TRBJ2-4, reads DAGVTQSPTHLIKTRGQQVTLRCSPKSGHDTVSWYQQALGQGPQFIFQYYEEEERQRGNFPDRFSGHQFPNYSSELNVNALLLGDSALYLCASSLSAGAKNIQYFGAGTRLSVL.

This clonotype was observed a handful of times. The genes are TRBV20-1 and TRBJ2-4; 7 bases line up with TRBD2. The CDR3 has 14 amino acids. V shed 3 bases, J shed 3 bases, and the junction held 5 bases outside the gene matches. Germline CDR1 DFQATT, CDR2 SNEGSKA (reference sequence). The CDR3 here is CSASKRDLKNIQYF. The CDR3, as DNA: TGCAGTGCTAGTAAGCGGGACCTCAAAAACATTCAGTACTTC.

The CDR3 nucleotides read TGTGCCAGCAGCCAAGAGGCCCCCTACGAGCAGTACTTC. Protein: CASSQEAPYEQYF. The J gene is TRBJ2-7, the V gene TRBV3-2; no check of the table's D call, TRBD2, against the DNA was made. TRBV3-2 is shown as a pseudogene. This CDR3 comprises 13 residues.

The V gene is TRBV4-3, the J gene TRBJ2-4; no definite D call. The V end was cut by 0 bases, the J end by 0 bases, with 9 bases between. The length of the CDR3 is 16 residues. Germline CDR1 LGHNA, CDR2 YSLEER. DNA of the CDR3: TGCGCCAGCAGCCAAGATAGGGCCCTAGCCAAAAACATTCAGTACTTC. This sequence encodes CASSQDRALAKNIQYF.

This clonotype was detected only a few times. The V call is TRBV6-1, the J call TRBJ1-2; maybe TRBD1 (6 bases). Germline CDR1 reads MNHNS; CDR2 reads SASEGT. CDR3 length equals 14 residues. V was trimmed by 1 base and J by 6 bases, leaving 12 bases between them. The CDR3, as DNA: TGTGCCAGCAGTGAAGATACAGGGATCGATGGCTACACCTTC. Protein sequence: CASSEDTGIDGYTF.

This clonotype appeared a few times. V and J are TRBV29-1 and TRBJ2-6; no clear D. The CDR3 spans 15 residues. CDR1 SQVTM and CDR2 ANQGSEA come from the germline V gene. Between the trimmed V and J ends, which lost 1 base and 4 bases, there was a span of 11 bases. CDR3 DNA: TGCAGCGTTGAAGCCCCGTTATCGGGGGCCAACGTCCTGACTTTC. Its protein product is CSVEAPLSGANVLTF.

V is TRBV7-2 and J is TRBJ2-7; no clear D gene. In germline, CDR1 is SGHTA, CDR2 FQGNSA. Trimming took off 8 bases at V and 6 bases at J, with 8 bases between the two ends. This CDR3 has 10 amino acids. The CDR3 sequence: CASGLREQYF. DNA of the CDR3: TGTGCCAGCGGTTTACGCGAGCAGTACTTC.

This clonotype was counted at least ten times. This chain connects TRBV28 to TRBJ2-7; D might be TRBD1 (6 bases). This CDR3 comprises 16 residues. V lost 1 base, J lost 3 bases, and 16 bases lay in between. CDR1 is MDHEN, CDR2 SYDVKM, per germline. CDR3 sequence: CASSLYPQGAIYEQYF. In DNA form, the CDR3 reads TGTGCCAGCAGTTTATATCCACAGGGCGCTATCTACGAGCAGTACTTC.

The rearrangement joins TRBV6-5 to TRBJ1-6; D gene uncertain. CDR1 is MNHEY and CDR2 is SVGAGI in the germline V gene. This CDR3 spans 16 amino acids. Trimming shortened V by 2 bases and J by 4 bases, and 12 bases separated the two germline ends. The CDR3: CASSYGQPSYNSPLHF. DNA for the CDR3: TGTGCCAGCAGTTACGGGCAGCCAAGTTATAATTCACCCCTCCACTTT.

This chain joins TRBV3-1 and TRBJ1-4; D possibly corresponds to TRBD1 (5 bases). The germline V gene has CDR1 LGHDT and CDR2 YNNKEL (reference sequence). Deletions cut 1 base from V and 8 bases from J, with 17 bases between. This CDR3 has 16 residues. The chain's CDR3 is CASSQGTADWGEKLFF. The CDR3 nucleotides are TGTGCCAGCAGCCAAGGTACTGCGGACTGGGGGGAAAAACTGTTTTTT.

The genes are TRBV10-3 and TRBJ2-1; 13 bases fit TRBD2. Trimming took 5 bases from V and 4 from J; bases not matched to a gene: 2. Germline-derived CDR1 and CDR2 are ENHRY and SYGVKD. CDR3 length: 15 amino acids. The chain's CDR3 is CAISSTSGRYNEQFF. CDR3 DNA sequence: TGTGCCATCAGTTCGACTAGCGGGAGGTACAATGAGCAGTTCTTC.

This clonotype has more than one count but fewer than ten. The gene calls are TRBV10-3 and TRBJ2-7, with D tentatively TRBD2 (6 bases). The CDR3 loop spans 13 amino acids. V shed 8 bases and J shed 3 bases, with 14 bases lying between them. CDR1 is ENHRY, CDR2 SYGVKD, per germline. The CDR3 DNA follows: TGTGCCATCCAACCGGGAGTGGGCTACGAGCAGTACTTC. Translation gives CAIQPGVGYEQYF.

This clonotype was recorded a few times. The V and J genes are TRBV19 and TRBJ2-6; possible D gene TRBD1, 5 bases. From germline, CDR1 is LNHDA and CDR2 SQIVND (reference sequence). CDR3 length: 17 amino acids. Trimming removed 5 bases at V and 2 bases at J, with 16 bases between. The CDR3 region is CASSSQGRLAGANVLTF. DNA of the CDR3: TGTGCCAGTAGTTCCCAGGGTCGTTTGGCTGGGGCCAACGTCCTGACTTTC. Drawing the rest from reference TRBV19 and TRBJ2-6, the complete variable domain is DGGITQSPKYLFRKEGQNVTLSCEQNLNHDAMYWYRQDPGQGLRLIYYSQIVNDFQKGDIAEGYSVSREKKESFPLTVTSAQKNPTAFYLCASSSQGRLAGANVLTFGAGSRLTVL.

This chain joins TRBV5-1 and TRBJ2-3; 9 nucleotides match TRBD1. Losses at the gene ends were 4 bases for V and 3 bases for J; bases not matched to a gene: 6. The V gene's germline CDR1 is SGHRS and CDR2 YFSETQ. The CDR3 covers 15 residues. DNA of the CDR3: TGCGCCAGCAGCGAGGGACAGGGCCGGACAGATACGCAGTATTTT. Encoded protein: CASSEGQGRTDTQYF. The full variable domain, completed using reference TRBV5-1 and TRBJ2-3, is KAGVTQTPRYLIKTRGQQVTLSCSPISGHRSVSWYQQTPGQGLQFLFEYFSETQRNKGNFPGRFSGRQFSNSRSEMNVSTLELGDSALYLCASSEGQGRTDTQYFGPGTRLTVL.

This clonotype was picked up a small number of times. This chain connects TRBV5-1 to TRBJ2-4; the D gene is possibly TRBD2 (6 bases). The CDR3 is 13 amino acids. Trimming stripped 2 bases from V and 9 bases from J, with 12 bases between. Germline CDR1 SGHRS, CDR2 YFSETQ. In DNA, the CDR3 is TGCGCCAGCAGCTTTAGCGGAGAGGGCATTCAGTACTTC. Amino acids: CASSFSGEGIQYF.